The T cell receptor (beta chain) described here comes from a study of shared clonotypes between healthy human individuals (dated by TCRdb to 2018 to 2021). For the study in its entirety: The cohort included three men and a couple of women between 18 and 49 years of age. For each donor, three plates each were used for CD4 naive and CD4 memory, two plates were used for CD8 naive, and one plate was used for CD8 memory. The study deeply sequenced blood TCR repertoires of about 5 healthy adults to estimate repertoire size and the extent of clonotype sharing between individuals. To increase sequencing depth and limit assay-specific biases, TCR repertoire library preparation and sequencing were carried out by different laboratories using diverse techniques. Leukapheresis yielded between about 0.94 and 8.9 billion PBMCs per donor.

Study-wide findings and limitations: Naive subsets generally had larger estimated clonotype richness than memory subsets. Pairwise subsampling indicated that sequencing depth was expected to affect the degree of clonotype sharing among donors. When a handful of donors were compared, the shared fraction of clonotypes was about 5.5% for naive CD4, about 4% for naive CD8, more than 2% for memory CD4, and 0.4% for memory CD8. Sampling was restricted to blood, and TCR repertoires in tissue are likely to differ from TCR repertoires in blood. Because the study included a small number of donors, the genetic and exposure-history diversity represented was limited. Incomplete sequencing was indicated by rarefaction of sorted-subset datasets, despite the large sequencing depth. Clonotypes shared by all four sorted-subset donors showed higher generation probabilities than non-shared clonotypes.

CD8 naive samples were obtained by positive selection for CCR7 among CD45RO-negative cells, yielding a CD45RA+CCR7+ population from which TemRA cells were excluded. The donors were healthy, HIV-negative adults with no recently reported acute infections or vaccinations. All donors were Caucasian adults living in Nashville, Tennessee, USA. After blood collection by leukapheresis, PBMCs were isolated using Ficoll-Histopaque density gradient centrifugation and then cryopreserved in the vapor phase of liquid nitrogen. Purity and quantity of every magnetically sorted T cell population were checked by analytical flow cytometry. From each sorted fraction, genomic DNA was isolated and quantified by UV absorbance on a Nanodrop 2000c. Using the deep immunoSEQ assay, TCR CDR3 regions were amplified from genomic DNA by multiplex PCR. For each cell subset, the extracted genomic DNA was distributed evenly across all wells of several immunoSEQ 96-well plates, and each plate served as one replicate. Each replicate PCR for sorted subsets received 150 to 250 ng genomic DNA, equal to roughly 33,000 T cell genomes. The purified libraries were quantified using a Qubit 3.0 fluorometer, sized with a Bioanalyzer 2100, and then quantified again using the KAPA Library Quantification kit. Each immunoSEQ 96-well plate was sequenced on its own single-read 150-cycle Illumina NextSeq 550 flow cell. Processing in the source paper ran as follows. The immunoSEQ output contained only junctional sequences without quality scores, so filtering could not match that applied to full-length reads. To assign V/J genes and CDR3, sequences were annotated using PyIR, a Python wrapper for IgBLAST v1.9, with IMGT germline references. Reads with weak V/J assignments (E-value above 1e-6), missing CDR3, stop codons, out-of-frame junctions, or ambiguous translated residues were removed. V3J clonotypes were defined by identical inferred V gene, J gene, and CDR3 amino acid sequence. To compute the percentage overlap between repertoires, the number of shared unique clonotypes was divided by the size of the smaller repertoire. Richness of each repertoire was evaluated using RTK rarefaction, the Chao1 estimator, and Recon v2.1 estimates of unobserved clonotypes. Generation probabilities were computed with OLGA for all TCRbeta clonotypes obtained by the gDNA method from a handful of donors. Drawn from immuneACCESS, this table holds only the in-frame rearrangements with V and J called that TCRdb kept. Clones are partly lost; checked studies trace under half to an unresolved V gene and leave the rest unexplained. The DNA gave D and trimming, while V, J and clone size come from that table. The sample profile shows hundreds of thousands of clones; 85% to 95% of them were found once. Around 0.11% of the sample comes from the top ten.

In the case of this clone: Its antigen specificity is not known. Base quality data are lacking; no much larger clone is found one base away.

V was cut back by 5 bases and J by 0 bases, leaving a gap of 14 bases between them. From the cysteine up to the phenylalanine, the CDR3 has a length of 17 residues. CDR3 DNA is the only sequence kept; it has 51 bases, read in frame from the first base. The germline V gene encodes CDR1 SGHNT and CDR2 YENEEA. The sequence was obtained from a woman in her twenties or thirties in good health. The chain is made from TRBV11-3 and TRBJ2-6; the D gene identity is not certain. The sample consisted of naive CD8+ T cells sorted from blood. The intended sense of this specimen's cell subset or site label: CD45RA+CCR7+. The CDR3 has the sequence CASSPSKVVSGANVLTF. The nucleotides read TGTGCCAGCAGCCCCTCGAAGGTAGTCTCTGGGGCCAACGTCCTGACTTTC. Here the CDR3 is joined to the reference TRBV11-3 and TRBJ2-6 genes, and the full variable domain is: EAGVVQSPRYKIIEKKQPVAFWCNPISGHNTLYWYLQNLGQGPELLIRYENEEAVDDSQLPKDRFSAERLKGVDSTLKIQPAELGDSAVYLCASSPSKVVSGANVLTFGAGSRLTVL.